The rows below give T cell receptor beta chains drawn from one sample of a study of vaccination effects on CD4 cells after COVID-19. Their recognized antigens are unknown. Clones were read by immunoSEQ multiplex PCR, and TCRdb kept only the in-frame ones, dropping some. The table has approximately 16,000 clones, 70% seen once. The specimen was CD4+ T cells from PBMCs cultured with SARS-CoV-2 spike peptides, collected after COVID-19 vaccination. The receptors stem from a human donor who received a COVID-19 vaccine. Both conserved end residues are part of each CDR3. Fields, in order: clone size, D gene, V gene, J gene, CDR3 DNA, CDR3 protein. D genes are given only for firm matches. A clone size is listed for some rows: how often the clone was seen (once, few, many), or a class if it is expanded.

clone size: -; D gene: -; V gene: TRBV10-3; J gene: TRBJ2-3; CDR3 DNA: TGTGCCATCAGCCCCCGGATGAGTTCAGAGGAGTACACAGATACGCAGTATTTT; CDR3 protein: CAISPRMSSEEYTDTQYF
clone size: -; D gene: -; V gene: TRBV5-8; J gene: TRBJ2-3; CDR3 DNA: TGTGCCAGCAGCTTGACAGTGATAGCGGCCATTACAGATACGCAGTATTTT; CDR3 protein: CASSLTVIAAITDTQYF
clone size: -; D gene: TRBD2; V gene: TRBV9; J gene: TRBJ2-3; CDR3 DNA: TGTGCCAGCAGCGTAGTAGGGACTAGCGGGGGAGGTAGCACAGATACGCAGTATTTT; CDR3 protein: CASSVVGTSGGGSTDTQYF
clone size: -; D gene: TRBD2; V gene: TRBV7-8; J gene: TRBJ2-7; CDR3 DNA: TGTGCCAGCAGCCCTTTAGCGGGATCTCCGGACGAGCAGTACTTC; CDR3 protein: CASSPLAGSPDEQYF
clone size: -; D gene: -; V gene: TRBV27; J gene: TRBJ2-1; CDR3 DNA: TGTGCCAGCAGTCACCAGGCGGGGTTCGGCAATGAGCAGTTCTTC; CDR3 protein: CASSHQAGFGNEQFF
clone size: -; D gene: TRBD2; V gene: TRBV11-3; J gene: TRBJ2-1; CDR3 DNA: TGTGCCAGCAGCGCCCGGGGGGGAGGCTACAATGAGCAGTTCTTC; CDR3 protein: CASSARGGGYNEQFF
clone size: -; D gene: TRBD1; V gene: TRBV6-5; J gene: TRBJ1-5; CDR3 DNA: TGTGCCAGCAGTTTCGGCAGGGGGGTAGGGCCCCAGCATTTT; CDR3 protein: CASSFGRGVGPQHF
clone size: -; D gene: TRBD2; V gene: TRBV18; J gene: TRBJ2-3; CDR3 DNA: TGTGCCAGCTCACCGGGACTAGCGGGAGGGAGAGGCACAGATACGCAGTATTTT; CDR3 protein: CASSPGLAGGRGTDTQYF
clone size: -; D gene: TRBD1; V gene: TRBV18; J gene: TRBJ2-3; CDR3 DNA: TGTGCCAGCTCCCTTCGACAGGGGGCTGTAGATACGCAGTATTTT; CDR3 protein: CASSLRQGAVDTQYF
clone size: few; D gene: TRBD1; V gene: TRBV7-8; J gene: TRBJ2-7; CDR3 DNA: TGTGCCAGCAGCACCCGACAGGGGTGGGGGAAGGAGCAGTACTTC; CDR3 protein: CASSTRQGWGKEQYF
clone size: -; D gene: -; V gene: TRBV19; J gene: TRBJ1-5; CDR3 DNA: TGTGCCACCTCCGGAATGGGTACAGGAGATCAGCCCCAGCATTTT; CDR3 protein: CATSGMGTGDQPQHF
clone size: -; D gene: -; V gene: TRBV6-5; J gene: TRBJ1-1; CDR3 DNA: TGTGCCAGCAAGCGATGGGGCGCGAACACTGAAGCTTTCTTT; CDR3 protein: CASKRWGANTEAFF
clone size: medium-sized; D gene: TRBD1; V gene: TRBV14; J gene: TRBJ1-2; CDR3 DNA: TGTGCCAGCAGCCCCCGACAGGGCTCTTTAGGCGGCTACACCTTC; CDR3 protein: CASSPRQGSLGGYTF
clone size: -; D gene: TRBD2; V gene: TRBV7-3; J gene: TRBJ2-7; CDR3 DNA: TGTGCCAGCAGTCCCTCCGGGACTAGCGGGGCCGAGCAGTACTTC; CDR3 protein: CASSPSGTSGAEQYF
clone size: -; D gene: TRBD1; V gene: TRBV10-3; J gene: TRBJ1-2; CDR3 DNA: TGTGCCATCAGGATCCAGGGGGCGCATGGTGGCTACACCTTC; CDR3 protein: CAIRIQGAHGGYTF
clone size: -; D gene: -; V gene: TRBV2; J gene: TRBJ1-2; CDR3 DNA: TGTGCCAGCAGTCTGACATCAAACTATGGCTACACCTTC; CDR3 protein: CASSLTSNYGYTF
clone size: -; D gene: -; V gene: TRBV5-5; J gene: TRBJ2-7; CDR3 DNA: TGTGCCAGCAGCTCCCCCCTGAGTTCCTACGAGCAGTACTTC; CDR3 protein: CASSSPLSSYEQYF
clone size: -; D gene: -; V gene: TRBV2; J gene: TRBJ1-3; CDR3 DNA: TGTGCCAGCACCCTGGGTGGTGGAAACACCATATATTTT; CDR3 protein: CASTLGGGNTIYF
clone size: -; D gene: -; V gene: TRBV6-2/TRBV6-3; J gene: TRBJ2-1; CDR3 DNA: TGTGCCAGCAGTTACTCTGTACAGGGCGACACACAATACAATGAGCAGTTCTTC; CDR3 protein: CASSYSVQGDTQYNEQFF
clone size: -; D gene: -; V gene: TRBV11-3; J gene: TRBJ2-1; CDR3 DNA: TGTGCCAGCAGCTTATTTAGCGGAGGCTACAATGAGCAGTTCTTC; CDR3 protein: CASSLFSGGYNEQFF
clone size: few; D gene: TRBD1; V gene: TRBV3-1/TRBV3-2; J gene: TRBJ1-1; CDR3 DNA: TGTGCCAGCAGCCTCTCAGGACAGGGACACACTGAAGCTTTCTTT; CDR3 protein: CASSLSGQGHTEAFF
clone size: -; D gene: TRBD2; V gene: TRBV3-1/TRBV3-2; J gene: TRBJ2-1; CDR3 DNA: TGTGCCAGCAGCCACCACGGACTAGCGGCAACTACCTCCTACAATGAGCAGTTCTTC; CDR3 protein: CASSHHGLAATTSYNEQFF
clone size: -; D gene: -; V gene: TRBV11-2; J gene: TRBJ2-5; CDR3 DNA: TGTGCCAGCAGCTTGGGCGGATATCAAGAGACCCAGTACTTC; CDR3 protein: CASSLGGYQETQYF